The clone carrying this TCR beta chain was seen a few times. Its antigen is unknown. A template switching step contributed a universal primer site, while unique molecular identifiers were present in the cDNA. TCRdb used MiXCR to reprocess the 5' RACE reads, holding one entry per CDR3 protein. The sample has about 240,000 distinct CDR3 sequences; around 7.6% are singletons. The germline V gene has CDR1 SGHRS and CDR2 YFSETQ. The V segment lost 3 bases and the J segment 2 bases; nucleotides outside the gene matches: 6. This CDR3 is 16 amino acids long. This specimen comes from a study of identical twins. Whole-study results and caveats: It was out-of-frame TCR alpha sharing in monozygotic twins that models underestimated.

The donors were all healthy and Caucasian. The same sample was also studied in work on yellow fever vaccine responses in identical twins.

The chain combines TRBV5-1 with TRBJ2-7; 12 nucleotides line up with TRBD1. The TCR originated in a woman under 30 in good health. The sequenced sample was CD8+ T cells sorted from blood. The CDR3 here is CASSSGTGGMTYEQYF. In DNA form, the CDR3 reads TGCGCCAGCAGCTCCGGGACAGGGGGCATGACCTACGAGCAGTACTTC.